This record covers a single T cell receptor beta chain. Antigen specificity is unknown. Deletions cut 7 bases from V and 7 bases from J, with 16 bases between. This CDR3 region has 13 residues. Germline CDR1 and CDR2: MNHNS and SASEGT. The data were produced by immunoSEQ multiplex PCR, yet TCRdb's version contains in-frame clones alone and is incomplete. The sample lists around 20,000 clones; 70% to 90% were seen once. The entry originates in a study of PD-1 blockade in classical Hodgkin lymphoma. Regarding the study as a whole: The diversity seen at baseline in complete responders resembled that of newly diagnosed patients.

Time point specified: cycle 4 day 1 (C4D1), after six to seven weeks of nivolumab. Each patient's relapse followed autologous stem cell transplantation, and brentuximab vedotin exposure varied. The material was peripheral blood mononuclear cells (PBMCs), obtained before the fourth cycle of nivolumab. This rearrangement joins TRBV6-1 to TRBJ2-5, with TRBD1 as a possible D gene (5 bases). This clonotype originated in a human donor with classical Hodgkin lymphoma. The CDR3 DNA reads as TGTGCCAGCACGACAGCCGCCGTAAGGACCCAGTACTTC. Its translation: CASTTAAVRTQYF.